What follows are 32 T cell receptor beta chains derived from one specimen sequenced in a study of cytomegalovirus exposure and HLA in healthy donors. The PCR used 60 Vbeta and 13 Jbeta primers. Data came from immunoSEQ multiplex PCR; TCRdb stores just in-frame clones and leaves some out. The sample has 110,000 or so clones; 77% are singletons. What was sequenced was PBMCs. The receptors were sampled from a man in his forties or fifties in good health and CMV-seropositive.

The chain uses TRBV27 and TRBJ2-5; TRBD2 aligns across 9 bases. CDR1 and CDR2 (germline): MNHEY, SMNVEV (reference sequence). Trimming at V came to 3 bases and at J to 4 bases, leaving 18 bases not matched to a gene. This CDR3 comprises 19 residues. The CDR3 bases are TGTGCCAGCAGTTTGAAGGGCAGGGGCTTAGCGGGGGCTTTAGAGACCCAGTACTTC. Amino acids: CASSLKGRGLAGALETQYF.

The rearrangement uses TRBV6-4 and TRBJ2-3; maybe TRBD1 (6 bases). Germline V gene lookup returns CDR1 MRHNA and CDR2 SNTAGT. This CDR3 has 14 residues. The V end lost 3 bases, the J end lost 2 bases, and 9 bases lay between the germline ends. The CDR3 DNA reads as TGTGCCAGCAGTGAACAGGGCTCCACAGATACGCAGTATTTT. It encodes CASSEQGSTDTQYF.

The chain carries TRBV18 and TRBJ1-1; possibly TRBD1 for D (5 bases). Germline CDR1 reads KGHSH; CDR2 reads LQKENI. The CDR3 loop spans 14 amino acids. The V end lost 8 bases, the J end lost 8 bases, and 21 bases lay between the germline ends. The CDR3 region has the DNA TGTGCCAGCAAACCCGCGGAGGGGAGTGAGGAAGCTTTCTTT. Translated, it gives CASKPAEGSEEAFF.

This clone has more than one count but fewer than ten. In DNA, the CDR3 is TGCGCCAGCAGCCAAGAAAGGGGGCTTAGACTGTTTTTT. Translating gives CASSQERGLRLFF. V gene TRBV4-3 combines with J gene TRBJ1-4; 7 bases are a match to TRBD1. Germline loops: CDR1 LGHNA, CDR2 YSLEER. Germline trimming cut 0 bases from V and 13 bases from J; bases unmatched to any gene: 5. The CDR3 sequence is 13 residues long.

The CDR3, as DNA: TGTGCCAGCAGCCCCCAGACAGGGGTCGGCACTGAAGCTTTCTTT. This translates into CASSPQTGVGTEAFF. The V and J genes are TRBV11-2 and TRBJ1-1, with 8 bases aligning to TRBD1. Unmatched junction bases numbered 9, after V lost 5 bases and J lost 4 bases. The CDR3 is 15 residues long. From germline, CDR1 is SGHAT and CDR2 FQNNGV.

The chain's CDR3 is CASSGAGGAGQPQHF. CDR3 nucleotide sequence: TGTGCCAGCAGCGGAGCTGGGGGCGCGGGTCAGCCCCAGCATTTT. V is TRBV9 and J is TRBJ1-5; D is possibly TRBD1 (6 bases). V lost 3 bases to trimming and J lost 6 bases, with 16 bases between them. CDR1 and CDR2 from the germline V gene are SGDLS and YYNGEE. The CDR3 sequence is 15 residues long. The full variable domain, completed using reference TRBV9 and TRBJ1-5, is DSGVTQTPKHLITATGQRVTLRCSPRSGDLSVYWYQQSLDQGLQFLIQYYNGEERAKGNILERFSAQQFPDLHSELNLSSLELGDSALYFCASSGAGGAGQPQHFGDGTRLSIL.

V and J are TRBV11-1 and TRBJ2-5, with D possibly matching TRBD1 (7 bases). The germline V gene encodes CDR1 SGHAT and CDR2 FQDESV (reference sequence). Between the trimmed V and J ends, which lost 5 bases and 5 bases, there was a span of 18 bases. There are 15 residues in the CDR3. The DNA for the CDR3 is TGTGCCAGCAGCCCGTTTGGAGGGGGCGCGGAGACCCAGTACTTC. Translated: CASSPFGGGAETQYF.

This clone has a handful of counts. The chain recombines TRBV28 with TRBJ2-7, with TRBD2 matching over 8 bases. After removal of 3 bases from V and 1 base from J, the junction contained 8 bases not matched to a gene. The CDR3 runs 16 residues. Germline V CDR1 and CDR2: MDHEN, SYDVKM. The CDR3 region is CASSFFDSGDSYEQYF. DNA for the CDR3: TGTGCCAGCAGTTTCTTTGATAGCGGGGATTCCTACGAGCAGTACTTC.

This chain uses TRBV28 with TRBJ2-7, with 10 bases lining up with TRBD1. Germline V gene sequence: CDR1 MDHEN, CDR2 SYDVKM. V was pared by 4 bases and J by 5 bases, with 8 bases of the junction left unmatched. CDR3 length equals 15 residues. The CDR3 protein is CASSWPGQGSNEQYF. DNA of the CDR3: TGTGCCAGCAGTTGGCCGGGACAGGGGTCCAACGAGCAGTACTTC.

This chain links TRBV6-6 with TRBJ2-7; the match to TRBD1 covers 9 bases. There are 14 residues in the CDR3. V dropped 0 bases and J dropped 6; count of bases not matched to a gene: 3. Per the germline V gene, CDR1 is MNHNY and CDR2 is SVGAGI (reference sequence). The CDR3 DNA is TGTGCCAGCAGTTACTCACAGGGGGCAGGCGAGCAGTACTTC. It yields the protein CASSYSQGAGEQYF.

The rearrangement links TRBV5-1 to TRBJ2-7, with 8 bases identical to TRBD2. Germline V lookup: CDR1 SGHRS, CDR2 YFSETQ. J was trimmed by 0 bases and V by 5 bases; bases with no gene match: 7. The CDR3 totals 15 residues. This CDR3 reads CASSSRGTSSYEQYF. The CDR3 nucleotides are TGCGCCAGCAGTTCAAGGGGGACTAGCTCCTACGAGCAGTACTTC.

The CDR3 DNA reads as TGTGCCAGCAGCGTAGCCCCCGGGACAGCTTACGAGCAGTACTTC. Its translation is CASSVAPGTAYEQYF. This chain uses TRBV9 with TRBJ2-7; 7 bases line up with TRBD1. The CDR3 sequence is 15 residues long. V shed 0 bases, J shed 4 bases, and the junction held 7 bases outside the gene matches. Germline V gene lookup returns CDR1 SGDLS and CDR2 YYNGEE.

The CDR3 sequence: CASTTTDYGYTF. The CDR3 DNA sequence: TGTGCCAGCACGACGACAGACTATGGCTACACCTTC. This chain joins TRBV2 and TRBJ1-2, with D perhaps TRBD1 (5 bases). Germline V gene lookup returns CDR1 SNHLY and CDR2 FYNNEI. The CDR3 sequence is 12 residues long. V dropped 7 bases and J dropped 3 bases, with 9 bases sitting between them.

This chain joins TRBV27 and TRBJ2-3; D possibly corresponds to TRBD2 (6 bases). V gave up 1 base and J gave up 1 base, with 9 bases separating them. The CDR3 extends over 15 amino acids. CDR1 is MNHEY, CDR2 SMNVEV, per germline (reference sequence). The CDR3 here is CASSLFAGRTDTQYF. The CDR3 DNA follows: TGTGCCAGCAGTTTATTCGCGGGGCGCACAGATACGCAGTATTTT.

Of note for this clone: One end of the junction varies from germline; a read error may be responsible. V is TRBV7-9 and J is TRBJ2-5, with 7 bases identical to TRBD1. Germline loops: CDR1 SEHNR, CDR2 FQNEAQ (reference sequence). This CDR3 region has 13 residues. The CDR3 DNA reads as TGTGCCAGCAGCACAGGGGAGCCAGAGGCCCAGTACTTC. Translated: CASSTGEPEAQYF.

This chain uses TRBV9 with TRBJ1-2; D perhaps matches TRBD1 (6 bases). V gave up 4 bases and J gave up 7 bases, with 14 bases separating them. Germline CDR1 and CDR2: SGDLS and YYNGEE. This CDR3 is 13 amino acids long. Here the CDR3 reads CASSFIQGSGYTF. In DNA form, the CDR3 reads TGTGCCAGCAGCTTCATACAGGGCTCTGGCTACACCTTC.

In this sample, this clone turned up a few times. The chain combines TRBV4-3 with TRBJ2-5; 11 bases agree with TRBD2. Per the germline V gene, CDR1 is LGHNA and CDR2 is YSLEER. V dropped 4 bases and J dropped 8; count of bases not matched to a gene: 6. The CDR3 length is 14 residues. The DNA for the CDR3 is TGCGCCAGCAGCCGTGGACTAGCGGGCGACACCCAGTACTTC. It specifies CASSRGLAGDTQYF.

This clone was seen a handful of times. V usage is TRBV6-4 and J usage is TRBJ2-4, with 7 bases fitting TRBD1. The junction had 10 bases not matched to a gene; V was cut back by 8 bases and J by 9 bases. From germline, CDR1 is MRHNA and CDR2 SNTAGT. This CDR3 spans 13 amino acids. CDR3 DNA: TGTGCCAGCGTGACAGGGCGTGGATCCATTCAGTACTTC. It translates to CASVTGRGSIQYF.

The rearrangement joins TRBV6-4 to TRBJ1-2; 7 bases are shared with TRBD1. Germline assignment: CDR1 MRHNA and CDR2 SNTAGT. V dropped 7 bases and J dropped 7; count of bases not matched to a gene: 9. This CDR3 comprises 13 residues. CDR3: CASISTGKVGYTF. DNA for the CDR3: TGTGCCAGCATCTCGACAGGGAAAGTTGGCTACACCTTC.

This chain joins TRBV2 and TRBJ2-5; 8 bases agree with TRBD1. CDR1 SNHLY and CDR2 FYNNEI come from the germline V gene. V shed 4 bases, J shed 5 bases, and the junction held 9 bases outside the gene matches. CDR3 size: 15 residues. The CDR3 DNA reads as TGTGCCAGCAGTGTCTACAGGGGGTGGGAGGAGACCCAGTACTTC. Translating gives CASSVYRGWEETQYF.

This clone was seen a single time. The chain combines TRBV15 with TRBJ2-5, with D unresolved. In germline, CDR1 is LNHNV, CDR2 YYDKDF (reference sequence). Trimming left V 0 bases short and J 2 bases short, with 10 bases between. The CDR3 is 15 residues long. The CDR3, as DNA: TGTGCCACCAGCAGAGATGTTAGCAGACAAGAGACCCAGTACTTC. Protein: CATSRDVSRQETQYF.

This sequence joins TRBV4-3 and TRBJ1-6, with TRBD1 matching over 7 bases. The CDR3 is 16 residues long. V lost 5 bases and J lost 7; bases outside the gene matches: 11. Germline CDR1 and CDR2: LGHNA and YSLEER. CDR3: CASSYDRDRPNSPLHF. The CDR3 DNA follows: TGCGCCAGCAGCTACGACAGGGATAGGCCCAATTCACCCCTCCACTTT.

This clone is a singleton in its sample. The rearrangement joins TRBV5-1 to TRBJ1-2; TRBD1 is a possible D gene (5 bases). The CDR3 is 14 amino acids. Germline lookup yields CDR1 SGHRS and CDR2 YFSETQ. The V and J ends lost 4 bases and 6 bases respectively, with 16 bases between them. Written as DNA, the CDR3 is TGCGCCAGCAGCGGTGGAGCGGGGACCCATGGCTACACCTTC. Its translation: CASSGGAGTHGYTF.

The V and J genes are TRBV2 and TRBJ2-7, with a weak D call TRBD1 (5 bases). V was cut by 5 bases and J by 0 bases, with 14 bases left in between. The CDR3 covers 15 residues. Germline lookup yields CDR1 SNHLY and CDR2 FYNNEI. The CDR3 protein is CASSSTAVSSYEQYF. For the CDR3, the DNA is TGTGCCAGCAGTTCGACAGCTGTGAGCTCCTACGAGCAGTACTTC. The full variable domain, rest sourced from reference TRBV2 and TRBJ2-7, is EPEVTQTPSHQVTQMGQEVILRCVPISNHLYFYWYRQILGQKVEFLVSFYNNEISEKSEIFDDQFSVERPDGSNFTLKIRSTKLEDSAMYFCASSSTAVSSYEQYFGPGTRLTVT.

A note on this clone: At one end, the junction sequence differs from germline, possibly due to a read error. The chain joins TRBV7-2 to TRBJ2-3, with TRBD2 as a possible D gene (5 bases). The CDR3 consists of 14 residues. The germline gives CDR1 SGHTA, CDR2 FQGNSA. The CDR3 protein is CASSPSSSTDMQYF. The CDR3 bases are TGTGCCAGCAGCCCATCCTCTAGCACAGATATGCAGTATTTT.

The chain has TRBV29-1 and TRBJ2-4; the match to TRBD2 covers 10 bases. Germline V gives CDR1 SQVTM, CDR2 ANQGSEA. The length of the CDR3 is 14 residues. Trimming took 4 bases from V and 2 from J; bases not matched to a gene: 2. CDR3 in amino acids: CSVGSGGTKNIQYF. The DNA for the CDR3 is TGCAGCGTTGGTAGCGGGGGGACCAAAAACATTCAGTACTTC.

The J gene is TRBJ2-7, the V gene TRBV27, with 7 bases identical to TRBD1. Germline-derived CDR1 and CDR2 are MNHEY and SMNVEV (reference sequence). The junction had 4 bases not matched to a gene; V was cut back by 5 bases and J by 3 bases. This CDR3 region has 13 residues. The chain's CDR3 is CASSRDRGYEQYF. The CDR3 nucleotides are TGTGCCAGCAGTCGGGACAGAGGCTACGAGCAGTACTTC.

This clone was recorded a few times. This chain uses TRBV19 with TRBJ2-1; 10 nucleotides match TRBD1. The CDR3 extends over 15 amino acids. Trimming cost V 5 bases and J 3 bases; bases outside gene matches: 4. Germline V gives CDR1 LNHDA, CDR2 SQIVND (reference sequence). The CDR3 sequence is CASSLTGGYYNEQFF. As DNA, the CDR3 is TGTGCCAGTAGTTTGACAGGGGGCTACTACAATGAGCAGTTCTTC.

V gene TRBV11-2 combines with J gene TRBJ1-4; D not resolved. Germline assignment: CDR1 SGHAT and CDR2 FQNNGV. The CDR3 has 12 residues. V lost 5 bases and J lost 7, with 8 bases in between. CDR3 coding DNA: TGTGCCAGCAGCCCCCAGATTGAAAAACTGTTTTTT. Translating gives CASSPQIEKLFF. Looking up the rest from reference TRBV11-2 and TRBJ1-4 gives the full variable domain: EAGVAQSPRYKIIEKRQSVAFWCNPISGHATLYWYQQILGQGPKLLIQFQNNGVVDDSQLPKDRFSAERLKGVDSTLKIQPAKLEDSAVYLCASSPQIEKLFFGSGTQLSVL.

The chain combines TRBV1 with TRBJ1-5; the table assigns TRBD1, which was not confirmed against the DNA. TRBV1 is listed as a pseudogene. The CDR3 consists of 18 residues. CDR3 sequence reads: CTSSHKRWAAYSNQPQHF. DNA for the CDR3: TGCACCAGCAGCCACAAAAGGTGGGCAGCCTATAGCAATCAGCCCCAGCATTTT.

This chain links TRBV6-6 with TRBJ2-3; D not certain. The V end was cut by 5 bases, the J end by 2 bases, with 14 bases between. Per germline, CDR1 MNHNY and CDR2 SVGAGI (reference sequence). The length of the CDR3 is 15 residues. CDR3 region: CASSPDTSSTDTQYF. As DNA, the CDR3 is TGTGCCAGCAGTCCCGACACTTCTTCCACAGATACGCAGTATTTT.

The rearrangement joins TRBV11-1 to TRBJ2-7, with 10 bases lining up with TRBD1. Germline CDR1 is SGHAT and CDR2 is FQDESV (reference sequence). The CDR3 runs 15 residues. V lost 7 bases, J lost 4 bases, and 10 bases stayed unmatched. The CDR3 DNA is TGTGCCAGCACAGTCGAGACAGGGGGCGCTTACGAGCAGTACTTC. The encoded protein is CASTVETGGAYEQYF.